This T cell receptor (beta chain) came from a study of shared clonotypes between healthy human individuals. This table comes from immunoSEQ multiplex PCR, and its TCRdb copy is limited to in-frame clones, with some not included. The data hold 1.5 million to 1.9 million clones, with nearly 99% observed a single time. The CDR3 contains 16 residues. Trimming removed 2 bases at V and 3 bases at J, with 14 bases between. The investigators split CD4+ cells into a CD45RA+ naive subset and a CD45RA-negative memory subset. The source material was naive CD4+ T cells sorted from blood. Subset given: CD45RA+ positively selected. The clonotype comes from a man in his thirties or forties in good health. The gene calls are TRBV23-1 and TRBJ2-1, with D perhaps given as TRBD1 or TRBD2 (5 bases each). TRBV23-1 is assigned to the ORF class and has an uncertain function. The CDR3 loop is CASSQHPGPGYNEQFF. For the CDR3, the DNA is TGCGCCAGCAGTCAACATCCGGGACCCGGCTACAATGAGCAGTTCTTC.